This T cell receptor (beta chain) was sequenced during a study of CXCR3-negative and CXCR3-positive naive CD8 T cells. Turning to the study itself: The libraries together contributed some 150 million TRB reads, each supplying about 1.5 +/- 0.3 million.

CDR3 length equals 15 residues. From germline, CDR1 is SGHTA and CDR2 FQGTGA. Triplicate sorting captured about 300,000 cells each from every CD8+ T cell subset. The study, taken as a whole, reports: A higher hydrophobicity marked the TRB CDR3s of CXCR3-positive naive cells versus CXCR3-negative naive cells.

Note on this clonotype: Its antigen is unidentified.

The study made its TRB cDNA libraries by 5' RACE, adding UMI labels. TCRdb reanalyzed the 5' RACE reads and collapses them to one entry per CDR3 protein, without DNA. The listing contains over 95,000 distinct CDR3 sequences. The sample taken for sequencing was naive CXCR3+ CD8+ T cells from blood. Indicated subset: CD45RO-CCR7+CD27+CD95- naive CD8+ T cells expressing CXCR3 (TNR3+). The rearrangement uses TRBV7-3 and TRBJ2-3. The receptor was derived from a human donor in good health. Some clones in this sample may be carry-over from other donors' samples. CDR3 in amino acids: CASSLGFISTDTQYF.